Listed below are T cell receptor beta chains from one sample, sequenced in a study of blood T cell repertoires in COVID-19. Measured with immunoSEQ multiplex PCR; TCRdb has only the in-frame clones, and not every one. The top ten hold roughly 11% of the sample, which has 150,000 or so clones, roughly four fifths seen once. What was sequenced was peripheral blood. Receptors were obtained from a human donor in a cohort sampled during active COVID-19. Each CDR3 is given with its conserved first and last residue. Fields, in order: J gene, D gene, V gene, CDR3 protein. D genes are given only for firm matches.

TRBJ2-5 . TRBV12-3/TRBV12-4 CASKGGAPETQYF
TRBJ2-3 TRBD1 TRBV4-3 CASSHVLSGTGLTDTQYF
TRBJ2-1 TRBD2 TRBV24-1 CATSDHGTSGRYNEQFF
TRBJ2-7 TRBD1 TRBV7-2 CASSLRDRSSYEQYF
TRBJ1-3 . TRBV18 CASSPVPGVGNTIYF
TRBJ2-2 . TRBV29-1 CSVESGRTGELFF
TRBJ1-2 . TRBV12-3/TRBV12-4 CASGKLRGSGYTF
TRBJ2-7 . TRBV27 CANPKDGGSSYEQYF
TRBJ1-1 . TRBV5-5 CASSLTGVPTEAFF
TRBJ2-5 . TRBV11-2 CASSLEVLSGAGETQYF
TRBJ2-1 . TRBV7-3 CASSLKQGPNEQFF
TRBJ1-1 . TRBV30 CAWTPSRGTEAFF
TRBJ1-1 . TRBV19 CASTPGGNTEAFF
TRBJ1-2 TRBD1 TRBV30 CAWSEGQTNYGYTF
TRBJ2-1 TRBD1 TRBV24-1 CATSDPSGTGASYNEQFF
TRBJ1-5 . TRBV3-1/TRBV3-2 CASSQEGGNQPQHF
TRBJ1-4 . TRBV18 CASSAQGNEKLFF
TRBJ2-4 TRBD2 TRBV29-1 CSVVGTSGNGIQYF
TRBJ2-3 . TRBV9 CASGRPSTDTQYF
TRBJ1-4 TRBD1 TRBV2 CASSGNRGATNEKLFF
TRBJ2-7 TRBD1 TRBV27 CASSLSPTGTDYEQYF
TRBJ2-1 TRBD2 TRBV6-6 CASSGTLAGVSYEQFF
TRBJ2-7 TRBD1 TRBV7-6 CASSSKRTGQEQYF